A single sample gave rise to the 10 T cell receptor beta chains below, sequenced in a study of blood T cell repertoires in COVID-19 (dated by TCRdb to the early 2020s). The receptor library was made with the immunoSEQ multiplex PCR assay. What TCRdb holds here is the immuneACCESS table cut down to in-frame rearrangements. Part of the clones is not present; checked against another copy, under half of the missing clones reflect an unresolved V gene, and the others are unexplained. This sample comprises about 140,000 clones, roughly 78% of them detected only once. The ten largest clones capture approximately 4% of the sample. The sequenced sample consisted of peripheral blood. Every receptor here comes from a man between 60 and 75 years old with acute or convalescent COVID-19.

The V and J genes are TRBV9 and TRBJ2-7; D possibly corresponds to TRBD2 (5 bases). The V gene lost 3 bases and the J gene lost 0 bases, with 13 bases spanning the gap. Germline lookup yields CDR1 SGDLS and CDR2 YYNGEE. The CDR3 has 15 residues. CDR3 region: CASSAFSEPSYEQYF. Written as DNA, the CDR3 is TGTGCCAGCAGCGCATTTAGCGAGCCCTCCTACGAGCAGTACTTC.

The chain joins TRBV4-2 to TRBJ1-5; weak D call: TRBD1 (6 bases). This CDR3 contains 12 residues. Germline V gene lookup returns CDR1 LGHNA and CDR2 YNFKEQ. Trimming shortened V by 6 bases and J by 4 bases, and 7 bases separated the two germline ends. This chain's CDR3 is CASRQGNQPQHF. For the CDR3, the DNA is TGTGCCAGCAGACAGGGAAATCAGCCCCAGCATTTT.

The rearrangement uses TRBV14 and TRBJ2-1; D perhaps matches TRBD1 (5 bases). V was pared by 2 bases and J by 12 bases, with 14 bases between. This CDR3 comprises 13 residues. Germline CDR1 and CDR2: SGHDN and FVKESK. In DNA, the CDR3 is TGTGCCAGCAGCCAATTCCAGGGTTCCGGGCAGTTCTTC. Protein sequence: CASSQFQGSGQFF.

The chain recombines TRBV6-5 with TRBJ1-1; D possibly corresponds to TRBD1 (5 bases). Germline V gene lookup returns CDR1 MNHEY and CDR2 SVGAGI. The CDR3 runs 14 residues. V lost 5 bases and J lost 2, with 12 bases in between. CDR3 amino acids: CASSLNDRNTEAFF. The CDR3 nucleotides read TGTGCCAGCAGTCTTAACGACAGAAACACTGAAGCTTTCTTT.

This chain joins TRBV28 and TRBJ1-2; a weak D match, TRBD1 (5 bases). The CDR3 length is 11 residues. V dropped 6 bases and J dropped 11 bases, with 13 bases sitting between them. The germline gives CDR1 MDHEN, CDR2 SYDVKM. DNA for the CDR3: TGTGCCAGCAGCTTTAACGGGGGATACACCTTC. It translates to CASSFNGGYTF.

This chain uses TRBV5-1 with TRBJ1-1; perhaps TRBD1 as D (6 bases). V was cut by 0 bases and J by 4 bases, with 10 bases left in between. The CDR3 contains 14 residues. Germline V lookup: CDR1 SGHRS, CDR2 YFSETQ. As DNA, the CDR3 is TGCGCCAGCAGCTTGGCACAGGGAAGCACTGAAGCTTTCTTT. Protein sequence: CASSLAQGSTEAFF.

The genes are TRBV4-1 and TRBJ1-3, with D possibly matching TRBD1 (5 bases). CDR1 is MGHRA, CDR2 YSYEKL, per germline. This CDR3 region has 16 residues. V dropped 2 bases and J dropped 0 bases, with 11 bases sitting between them. CDR3 in amino acids: CASSQPTAISGNTIYF. DNA of the CDR3: TGCGCCAGCAGCCAACCGACAGCCATCTCTGGAAACACCATATATTTT.

The V call is TRBV6-5, the J call TRBJ1-1; 12 bases match TRBD1. This CDR3 region has 15 residues. J was trimmed by 11 bases and V by 6 bases; bases with no gene match: 13. Germline V gives CDR1 MNHEY, CDR2 SVGAGI. The CDR3, as DNA: TGTGCCAGCAGCCCACCGGGACAGGGGGCGGGTGGGGCTTTCTTT. This sequence encodes CASSPPGQGAGGAFF.

The V and J genes are TRBV6-5 and TRBJ1-2; D might be TRBD1 (6 bases). The CDR3 contains 14 residues. The germline CDR1 and CDR2 sequences are MNHEY and SVGAGI. The V and J ends lost 1 base and 4 bases respectively, with 10 bases between them. Here the CDR3 DNA reads TGTGCCAGCAGTTACTTGAGGGGGGGCTATGGCTACACCTTC. Translated: CASSYLRGGYGYTF.

The chain recombines TRBV2 with TRBJ1-5; weak D call: TRBD1 (5 bases). The CDR3 runs 15 residues. V lost 5 bases and J 6 bases, leaving 17 bases between the germline ends. Germline loops: CDR1 SNHLY, CDR2 FYNNEI. Here the CDR3 DNA reads TGTGCCAGCAGTCGGGGGTCAGCGGGTATTCAGCCCCAGCATTTT. Its protein product is CASSRGSAGIQPQHF.